The 18 T cell receptor beta chains in this list originate from one sample, sequenced in a study of OX40 agonist ivuxolimab in advanced cancers. The assay was immunoSEQ multiplex PCR, and TCRdb's table has in-frame clones only and misses some. The table includes 65,000 to 85,000 clones, roughly nine tenths detected once. Specimen: CD4+ or CD8+ T cells sorted from blood, collected in a trial of the OX40 agonist ivuxolimab. The receptor set was obtained from an adult with an advanced solid tumor such as melanoma, head and neck, liver or kidney cancer.

The rearrangement links TRBV5-4 to TRBJ2-3; unclear D gene. V gave up 0 bases and J gave up 2 bases, with 4 bases separating them. Germline V gives CDR1 SGHNT, CDR2 YYREEE (reference sequence). This CDR3 spans 13 amino acids. The CDR3 is CASSLGNTDTQYF. In DNA, the CDR3 is TGTGCCAGCAGCTTGGGGAACACAGATACGCAGTATTTT.

Comment on this clone: One end of the junction does not line up with germline, which may come from a read error. The J gene is TRBJ1-2, the V gene TRBV28, with a weak D call TRBD1 (6 bases). Germline V gene data show CDR1 as MDHEN and CDR2 as SYDVKM. CDR3 length: 15 amino acids. This CDR3 is CASSGTSPLFYGYTF. The CDR3 DNA is TGTGCCAGCAGTGGGACATCTCCTTTGTTTTATGGTTACACCTTC.

This clone is a singleton in its sample. V is TRBV7-6 and J is TRBJ2-2, with no clear D. V was cut by 5 bases and J by 4 bases, with 11 bases left in between. The CDR3 has 14 amino acids. Germline loops: CDR1 SGHVS, CDR2 FNYEAQ. The CDR3 spells CASSPFVLTGELFF. DNA for the CDR3: TGTGCCAGCAGCCCTTTCGTACTCACCGGGGAGCTGTTTTTT.

The V and J genes are TRBV28 and TRBJ2-2, with a weak D call TRBD1 (5 bases). There are 18 residues in the CDR3. CDR1 is MDHEN, CDR2 SYDVKM, per germline. Trimming removed 2 bases at V and 0 bases at J, with 16 bases between. The CDR3 DNA reads as TGTGCCAGCAGTTTAATGGGGCTGAGTCTAGCGAACACCGGGGAGCTGTTTTTT. Its translation: CASSLMGLSLANTGELFF.

This chain uses TRBV2 with TRBJ1-1; 7 nucleotides align to TRBD1. The CDR3 consists of 14 residues. Trimming took 4 bases from V and 7 from J; bases not matched to a gene: 9. Germline V lookup: CDR1 SNHLY, CDR2 FYNNEI. The CDR3 sequence is CASSAQGRGGEAFF. The CDR3 region has the DNA TGTGCCAGCAGTGCCCAAGGCAGGGGGGGTGAAGCTTTCTTT. The whole variable domain, remainder taken from reference TRBV2 and TRBJ1-1, is EPEVTQTPSHQVTQMGQEVILRCVPISNHLYFYWYRQILGQKVEFLVSFYNNEISEKSEIFDDQFSVERPDGSNFTLKIRSTKLEDSAMYFCASSAQGRGGEAFFGQGTRLTVV.

The chain employs TRBV11-2 and TRBJ1-1; D not resolved. Germline V gene lookup returns CDR1 SGHAT and CDR2 FQNNGV. V lost 3 bases to trimming and J lost 4 bases, with 12 bases between them. The CDR3 has 14 residues. The CDR3 sequence: CASSFGNRFTEAFF. The CDR3 coding sequence is TGTGCCAGCAGCTTCGGGAATCGGTTCACTGAAGCTTTCTTT.

This clone occurred once. The chain carries TRBV19 and TRBJ1-1; no firm D call. Trimming stripped 3 bases from V and 1 base from J, with 6 bases between. CDR3 length equals 13 residues. CDR1 is LNHDA, CDR2 SQIVND, per germline (reference sequence). CDR3 amino acids: CASSITGNTEAFF. In DNA form, the CDR3 reads TGTGCCAGTAGTATCACGGGGAACACTGAAGCTTTCTTT.

This clone was counted once. The chain carries TRBV6-5 and TRBJ2-3; D may be TRBD2 (7 bases). Trimming left V 2 bases short and J 4 bases short, with 10 bases between. The CDR3 totals 14 residues. Germline V gene data show CDR1 as MNHEY and CDR2 as SVGAGI. The CDR3, as DNA: TGTGCCAGCAGTTACAGGGGGGGCGCAGATACGCAGTATTTT. This translates into CASSYRGGADTQYF.

The chain joins TRBV7-2 to TRBJ2-7; D is possibly TRBD2 (6 bases). The CDR3 has 14 amino acids. From germline, CDR1 is SGHTA and CDR2 FQGNSA. The V end was cut by 6 bases, the J end by 9 bases, with 21 bases between. Here the CDR3 reads CASSPGTPRVAQYF. CDR3 nucleotide sequence: TGTGCCAGCAGTCCCGGGACTCCGAGGGTTGCGCAGTACTTC.

Only a few counts were recorded for this clone. This sequence joins TRBV19 and TRBJ2-7, with D unresolved. Germline CDR1 reads LNHDA; CDR2 reads SQIVND (reference sequence). The ends were cut back, 5 bases at V and 0 bases at J, with 5 bases in the middle. The CDR3 covers 12 residues. This CDR3 is CASSSASYEQYF. The CDR3, as DNA: TGTGCCAGTAGTTCGGCCTCCTACGAGCAGTACTTC.

The chain links TRBV9 to TRBJ2-7; TRBD1 agrees at 9 bases. Germline loops: CDR1 SGDLS, CDR2 YYNGEE. J was trimmed by 1 base and V by 4 bases; bases with no gene match: 6. The CDR3 sequence is 15 residues long. The CDR3 loop reads CASSLGGQGSYEQYF. CDR3 nucleotides: TGTGCCAGCAGCCTGGGGGGACAGGGTTCCTACGAGCAGTACTTC.

V and J are TRBV11-2 and TRBJ2-1; TRBD2 agrees at 9 bases. The CDR3 is made up of 15 amino acids. The germline CDR1 and CDR2 sequences are SGHAT and FQNNGV. The V and J ends lost 5 bases and 5 bases, in that order; junction bases with no gene match: 7. CDR3 residues: CASSPLGGRDNEQFF. The DNA for the CDR3 is TGTGCCAGCAGCCCCCTCGGCGGGAGGGACAATGAGCAGTTCTTC.

The V call is TRBV6-1, the J call TRBJ1-2; D might be TRBD1 (5 bases). V shed 7 bases and J shed 8 bases, with 23 bases lying between them. Germline CDR1 reads MNHNS; CDR2 reads SASEGT. This CDR3 is 15 amino acids long. CDR3 loop: CASNAERRQSGGYTF. DNA of the CDR3: TGTGCCAGCAATGCCGAACGCCGACAGTCGGGGGGCTACACCTTC.

This rearrangement joins TRBV9 to TRBJ2-5; a possible D gene is TRBD2 (5 bases). V was trimmed by 0 bases and J by 5 bases, leaving 11 bases between them. Germline-derived CDR1 and CDR2 are SGDLS and YYNGEE. The CDR3 runs 14 residues. CDR3 bases: TGTGCCAGCAGCGTAGCAACGGGATCGGAGACCCAGTACTTC. Its translation is CASSVATGSETQYF.

V is TRBV5-1 and J is TRBJ2-3; 12 bases match TRBD2. Germline CDR1 SGHRS, CDR2 YFSETQ. The CDR3 is 15 residues long. Trimming cost V 3 bases and J 6 bases; bases outside gene matches: 5. The CDR3 DNA sequence: TGCGCCAGCAGCTGGACCGGGACTAGCGGGGATACGCAGTATTTT. The encoded protein is CASSWTGTSGDTQYF. Using reference TRBV5-1 and TRBJ2-3 for the parts outside the CDR3, the full variable domain is KAGVTQTPRYLIKTRGQQVTLSCSPISGHRSVSWYQQTPGQGLQFLFEYFSETQRNKGNFPGRFSGRQFSNSRSEMNVSTLELGDSALYLCASSWTGTSGDTQYFGPGTRLTVL.

The V call is TRBV2, the J call TRBJ2-7; the match to TRBD2 covers 7 bases. The CDR3 runs 13 residues. Losses at the gene ends were 6 bases for V and 5 bases for J; bases not matched to a gene: 7. The germline V gene encodes CDR1 SNHLY and CDR2 FYNNEI. The CDR3 sequence is CASRMTSLHEQYF. The CDR3 nucleotides read TGTGCCAGCAGGATGACTAGCTTGCACGAGCAGTACTTC.

The rearrangement joins TRBV11-2 to TRBJ1-4; D uncertain. V was clipped by 1 base and J by 5 bases, with 8 bases between them. This CDR3 is 14 amino acids long. Looked up from germline, CDR1 is SGHAT and CDR2 is FQNNGV. The CDR3 spells CASSLGHLNEKLFF. CDR3 bases: TGTGCCAGCAGCTTAGGACATTTAAATGAAAAACTGTTTTTT.

The chain has TRBV15 and TRBJ1-4; D perhaps matches TRBD1 (6 bases). This CDR3 region has 18 residues. V lost 0 bases, J lost 11 bases, and 25 bases lay in between. Germline CDR1 LNHNV, CDR2 YYDKDF (reference sequence). CDR3 loop: CATSRDVGGARSQKKLFF. The CDR3, as DNA: TGTGCCACCAGCAGAGATGTGGGGGGGGCCCGGTCCCAGAAGAAACTGTTTTTT.